Listed below are T cell receptor beta chains from one sample, sequenced in a study of early T cells in non-severe SARS-CoV-2 infection. TCRdb passed the 5' RACE reads through MiXCR, listing each CDR3 protein once. The data hold about 26,000 distinct CDR3 sequences, with 4.5% to 6% observed a single time. Specimen: whole blood. These receptors were obtained from an adult who was a healthcare worker with PCR-confirmed SARS-CoV-2 infection or an uninfected control (not recorded which). Each CDR3 is given with its conserved first and last residue. The order of the fields is D gene, clone size, V gene, J gene, CDR3 protein, CDR3 DNA. A D gene is named only where the DNA matches it firmly. A clone size is listed for some rows: how often the clone was seen (once, few, many), or a class if it is expanded.

d_call: TRBD1; clone_size: many; v_call: TRBV12-5; j_call: TRBJ2-6; cdr3_aa: CASGPGTGPTLGANVLTF; cdr3_nt: TGTGCTAGTGGTCCCGGGACAGGGCCTACCTTAGGGGCCAACGTCCTGACTTTC
d_call: NA; clone_size: NA; v_call: TRBV20-1; j_call: TRBJ2-7; cdr3_aa: CSAREPAGNSYEQYF; cdr3_nt: TGCAGTGCTAGAGAACCCGCGGGAAACTCCTACGAGCAGTACTTC
d_call: NA; clone_size: few; v_call: TRBV20-1; j_call: TRBJ1-2; cdr3_aa: CSASSSYYGYTF; cdr3_nt: TGCAGTGCTAGCTCCAGCTACTATGGCTACACCTTC
d_call: TRBD2; clone_size: few; v_call: TRBV11-3; j_call: TRBJ2-2; cdr3_aa: CASSLPGGGNTGELFF; cdr3_nt: TGTGCCAGCAGCTTACCCGGCGGGGGGAACACCGGGGAGCTGTTTTTT
d_call: NA; clone_size: NA; v_call: TRBV3-1; j_call: TRBJ2-5; cdr3_aa: CASSRGVKETQYF; cdr3_nt: TGTGCCAGCAGCCGCGGGGTGAAGGAGACCCAGTACTTC
d_call: TRBD2; clone_size: many; v_call: TRBV12-3/TRBV12-4; j_call: TRBJ2-3; cdr3_aa: CASSQLTLAGTDTQYF; cdr3_nt: TGTGCCAGCAGTCAGCTGACACTAGCGGGGACAGATACGCAGTATTTT
d_call: NA; clone_size: few; v_call: TRBV7-2; j_call: TRBJ1-2; cdr3_aa: CASSFRAEVGYTF; cdr3_nt: TGTGCCAGCAGCTTCCGGGCCGAGGTCGGCTACACCTTC
d_call: NA; clone_size: many; v_call: TRBV6-5; j_call: TRBJ1-4; cdr3_aa: CASSYSQGNEKLFF; cdr3_nt: TGTGCCAGCAGTTACTCGCAGGGGAATGAAAAACTGTTTTTT
d_call: NA; clone_size: many; v_call: TRBV10-2; j_call: TRBJ1-1; cdr3_aa: CASRTGLGTEAFF; cdr3_nt: TGCGCCAGCAGAACAGGATTGGGGACTGAAGCTTTCTTT
d_call: NA; clone_size: NA; v_call: TRBV3-1; j_call: TRBJ2-3; cdr3_aa: CASSQDSPGVSRDTQYF; cdr3_nt: TGTGCCAGCAGCCAAGATAGCCCGGGGGTATCTAGAGATACGCAGTATTTT
d_call: NA; clone_size: few; v_call: TRBV6-1; j_call: TRBJ2-7; cdr3_aa: CASSEWGRISSYEQYF; cdr3_nt: TGTGCCAGCAGTGAATGGGGTCGGATAAGCTCCTACGAGCAGTACTTC
d_call: NA; clone_size: many; v_call: TRBV19; j_call: TRBJ2-3; cdr3_aa: CASSRSEGTDTQYF; cdr3_nt: TGTGCCAGTAGTAGGTCGGAGGGCACAGATACGCAGTATTTT
d_call: TRBD2; clone_size: many; v_call: TRBV7-2; j_call: TRBJ2-3; cdr3_aa: CASSLGTSASSTDTQYF; cdr3_nt: TGTGCCAGCAGCCTAGGGACTAGCGCATCTAGCACAGATACGCAGTATTTT
d_call: NA; clone_size: many; v_call: TRBV18; j_call: TRBJ2-7; cdr3_aa: CASSPFGGHSYEQYF; cdr3_nt: TGTGCCAGCTCACCATTCGGGGGCCACTCCTACGAGCAGTACTTC
d_call: TRBD1; clone_size: NA; v_call: TRBV12-3/TRBV12-4; j_call: TRBJ2-7; cdr3_aa: CASSLYSLGQAISYEQYF; cdr3_nt: TGTGCCAGCAGTTTATATTCGTTGGGACAGGCCATCTCCTACGAGCAGTACTTC
d_call: NA; clone_size: many; v_call: TRBV7-2; j_call: TRBJ2-7; cdr3_aa: CASSPGASGSYEQYF; cdr3_nt: TGTGCCAGCAGCCCCGGGGCGTCGGGCTCCTACGAGCAGTACTTC
d_call: NA; clone_size: NA; v_call: TRBV4-3; j_call: TRBJ1-6; cdr3_aa: CASSQVGGGNSPLHF; cdr3_nt: TGCGCCAGCAGCCAAGTTGGGGGTGGGAATTCACCCCTCCACTTT
d_call: NA; clone_size: many; v_call: TRBV12-3/TRBV12-4; j_call: TRBJ1-2; cdr3_aa: CASSPGGNYGYTF; cdr3_nt: TGTGCCAGCAGCCCGGGAGGGAACTATGGCTACACCTTC
d_call: NA; clone_size: many; v_call: TRBV6-4; j_call: TRBJ2-6; cdr3_aa: CASSAGESSGANVLTF; cdr3_nt: TGTGCCAGCAGTGCAGGAGAGAGCTCTGGGGCCAACGTCCTGACTTTC
d_call: TRBD2; clone_size: few; v_call: TRBV15; j_call: TRBJ2-1; cdr3_aa: CATSRVRTSGGEQFF; cdr3_nt: TGTGCCACCAGCAGAGTAAGGACGTCGGGAGGTGAGCAGTTCTTC
d_call: NA; clone_size: many; v_call: TRBV11-2; j_call: TRBJ2-1; cdr3_aa: CASSLRGVEQFF; cdr3_nt: TGTGCCAGCAGCTTACGCGGGGTTGAGCAGTTCTTC
d_call: TRBD2; clone_size: few; v_call: TRBV27; j_call: TRBJ2-7; cdr3_aa: CASNSVGEGLEQYF; cdr3_nt: TGTGCCAGCAACAGTGTAGGGGAGGGCCTGGAGCAGTACTTC
d_call: NA; clone_size: many; v_call: TRBV6-6; j_call: TRBJ1-2; cdr3_aa: CASSYSKDNSIYGYTF; cdr3_nt: TGTGCCAGCAGTTACTCGAAAGACAACAGTATCTATGGCTACACCTTC
d_call: NA; clone_size: many; v_call: TRBV24-1; j_call: TRBJ2-1; cdr3_aa: CATSAPSQGNEQFF; cdr3_nt: TGTGCCACCAGTGCCCCCAGCCAGGGGAATGAGCAGTTCTTC